These 22 T cell receptor beta chains were sequenced from one sample in a study of blood T cell repertoires in COVID-19. Data came from immunoSEQ multiplex PCR; TCRdb stores just in-frame clones and leaves some out. The sample holds about 270,000 clones; about nine tenths are singletons and the top ten take 3%. The material sequenced was PBMCs or T cells enriched from blood (not recorded which). The receptors were gathered from a woman aged 45-65 years who had recovered from COVID-19.

The V and J genes are TRBV6-4 and TRBJ1-1, with D possibly being TRBD1 (6 bases). The CDR3 consists of 13 residues. The V gene's germline CDR1 is MRHNA and CDR2 SNTAGT. With 0 bases removed from V and 8 bases from J, the gap between germline ends came to 10 bases. The CDR3 DNA reads as TGTGCCAGCAGTGACTCGAAGGGGGGGGAAGCTTTCTTT. This codes for CASSDSKGGEAFF.

This chain uses TRBV24-1 with TRBJ2-3; 10 bases are a match to TRBD2. The CDR3 covers 16 residues. Trimming cost V 3 bases and J 4 bases; bases outside gene matches: 6. Per germline, CDR1 KGHDR and CDR2 SFDVKD. This CDR3 reads CATSDPSGSQPDTQYF. The CDR3 nucleotides read TGTGCCACCAGTGATCCTAGCGGGAGTCAACCAGATACGCAGTATTTT.

The V gene is TRBV24-1, the J gene TRBJ2-3; 12 positions agree with TRBD2. This CDR3 is 16 amino acids long. V was pared by 4 bases and J by 5 bases, with 6 bases of the junction left unmatched. The germline CDR1 and CDR2 sequences are KGHDR and SFDVKD. This CDR3 is CATSETPGLAGDTQYF. The DNA of the CDR3 is TGTGCCACCAGTGAGACGCCGGGACTAGCGGGAGATACGCAGTATTTT.

The chain couples TRBV7-3 to TRBJ2-1; D uncertain. Trimming stripped 2 bases from V and 5 bases from J, with 10 bases between. CDR1 and CDR2 from the germline V gene are SGHTA and FQGTGA. The CDR3 covers 14 residues. The CDR3 loop is CASSLYHLDNEQFF. CDR3 nucleotides: TGTGCCAGCAGCTTATACCATTTAGACAATGAGCAGTTCTTC.

The chain couples TRBV6-5 to TRBJ2-7, with TRBD1 matching 8 bases. Germline V gives CDR1 MNHEY, CDR2 SVGAGI. V was pared by 6 bases and J by 4 bases, with 8 bases of the junction left unmatched. The CDR3 sequence is 14 residues long. CDR3 DNA sequence: TGTGCCAGCAGGGATGACAGGGGACGGTACGAGCAGTACTTC. Its translation: CASRDDRGRYEQYF.

The chain carries TRBV7-3 and TRBJ2-7, with a possible D match to TRBD1 (6 bases). Trimming removed 4 bases at V and 7 bases at J, with 17 bases between. The length of the CDR3 is 14 residues. CDR1 is SGHTA and CDR2 is FQGTGA in the germline V gene. Here the CDR3 reads CASSSSPGVGEQYF. The CDR3 DNA is TGTGCCAGCAGCTCTTCCCCAGGGGTGGGGGAGCAGTACTTC. The variable domain in full, completed from reference TRBV7-3 and TRBJ2-7, reads GAGVSQTPSNKVTEKGKYVELRCDPISGHTALYWYRQSLGQGPEFLIYFQGTGAADDSGLPNDRFFAVRPEGSVSTLKIQRTERGDSAVYLCASSSSPGVGEQYFGPGTRLTVT.

The V and J genes are TRBV9 and TRBJ1-1, with no clear D. V dropped 0 bases and J dropped 3 bases, with 9 bases sitting between them. The CDR3 has 14 amino acids. Germline V CDR1 and CDR2: SGDLS, YYNGEE. CDR3 loop: CASSVVAGDTEAFF. The DNA of the CDR3 is TGTGCCAGCAGCGTAGTGGCCGGGGACACTGAAGCTTTCTTT.

The V and J genes are TRBV2 and TRBJ2-5; tentatively, D is TRBD1 (5 bases). Germline V gene data show CDR1 as SNHLY and CDR2 as FYNNEI. The germline V and J ends were trimmed by 3 bases and 5 bases, with 7 bases remaining between them. The CDR3 runs 12 residues. The CDR3 DNA is TGTGCCAGCAGTGACAGGGATGAGACCCAGTACTTC. It is translated as CASSDRDETQYF.

The V call is TRBV3-1 (or the pseudogene TRBV3-2), the J call TRBJ1-2, with D perhaps matching TRBD1 (5 bases). Germline loops: CDR1 LGHDT, CDR2 YNNKEL (reference sequence). The germline V and J ends were trimmed by 6 bases and 8 bases, with 10 bases remaining between them. The CDR3 consists of 11 residues. The CDR3 DNA is TGTGCCAGCAGGGGGCGGGAGGGCTACACCTTC. It is translated as CASRGREGYTF.

This clone was observed a handful of times. The CDR3 nucleotides read TGTGCCAGCAGCCCCACCTCAGCGGGATGGACAGATACGCAGTATTTT. Encoded protein: CASSPTSAGWTDTQYF. The chain employs TRBV4-2 and TRBJ2-3, with 7 bases matching TRBD2. This CDR3 comprises 16 residues. J lost 3 bases, V lost 4 bases, and 10 bases had no gene match. Looked up from germline, CDR1 is LGHNA and CDR2 is YNFKEQ.

The J gene is TRBJ1-5, the V gene TRBV6-5; D might be TRBD1 (6 bases). Per the germline V gene, CDR1 is MNHEY and CDR2 is SVGAGI. Trimming stripped 5 bases from V and 0 bases from J, with 11 bases between. The CDR3 length is 15 residues. The CDR3 loop reads CASSTTGYSNQPQHF. The CDR3, as DNA: TGTGCCAGCAGTACGACAGGTTATAGCAATCAGCCCCAGCATTTT.

The V gene is TRBV30, the J gene TRBJ1-5; 9 nucleotides align to TRBD1. The CDR3 covers 15 residues. V gave up 1 base and J gave up 4 bases; unmatched junction bases: 5. Germline assignment: CDR1 GTSNPN and CDR2 SVGIG (reference sequence). The CDR3 loop reads CAWSGGTGPNQPQHF. DNA of the CDR3: TGTGCCTGGAGTGGAGGGACAGGGCCAAATCAGCCCCAGCATTTT.

This clone was counted between two and nine times. V usage is TRBV19 and J usage is TRBJ1-4; D ambiguous. V lost 5 bases and J lost 7, with 14 bases in between. The CDR3 sequence is 14 residues long. Germline V gene data show CDR1 as LNHDA and CDR2 as SQIVND (reference sequence). The CDR3 coding sequence is TGTGCCAGTAGTGTCCGGGGTAGCGGTGAAAAACTGTTTTTT. Its translation: CASSVRGSGEKLFF.

The CDR3 protein is CAIRQGKGGYTF. CDR3 bases: TGTGCGATTAGACAGGGGAAGGGTGGCTACACCTTC. The rearrangement joins TRBV28 to TRBJ1-2, with 8 bases identical to TRBD1. CDR1 and CDR2 (germline): MDHEN, SYDVKM. The CDR3 runs to 12 residues.

V gene TRBV7-2 combines with J gene TRBJ1-1; D unclear. Trimming left V 1 base short and J 5 bases short, with 14 bases between. The germline V gene encodes CDR1 SGHTA and CDR2 FQGNSA. This CDR3 is 15 amino acids long. This chain's CDR3 is CASSLDGAIVTEAFF. The CDR3 bases are TGTGCCAGCAGCTTAGACGGAGCGATAGTGACTGAAGCTTTCTTT.

The V call is TRBV24-1, the J call TRBJ2-5, with TRBD1 identical over 10 bases. Per germline, CDR1 KGHDR and CDR2 SFDVKD. V lost 3 bases to trimming and J lost 5 bases; unmatched junction nucleotides: 5. The CDR3 extends over 15 amino acids. The CDR3 reads CATSDIGQGGETQYF. The DNA of the CDR3 is TGTGCCACCAGTGATATCGGACAGGGGGGCGAGACCCAGTACTTC.

V is TRBV18 and J is TRBJ1-6; D ambiguous. There are 15 residues in the CDR3. Trimming shortened V by 1 base and J by 0 bases, and 4 bases separated the two germline ends. CDR1 and CDR2 (germline): KGHSH, LQKENI. The DNA of the CDR3 is TGTGCCAGCTCACCACAGAGCTCCTATAATTCACCCCTCCACTTT. It is translated as CASSPQSSYNSPLHF. Drawing the rest from reference TRBV18 and TRBJ1-6, the complete variable domain is NAGVMQNPRHLVRRRGQEARLRCSPMKGHSHVYWYRQLPEEGLKFMVYLQKENIIDESGMPKERFSAEFPKEGPSILRIQQVVRGDSAAYFCASSPQSSYNSPLHFGNGTRLTVT.

The chain uses TRBV5-1 and TRBJ2-1, with 10 bases lining up with TRBD1. Germline-derived CDR1 and CDR2 are SGHRS and YFSETQ. V lost 2 bases to trimming and J lost 6 bases; unmatched junction nucleotides: 8. CDR3 length equals 16 residues. The CDR3 protein is CASSLPGTGVGNEQFF. CDR3 nucleotides: TGCGCCAGCAGCTTACCCGGGACAGGGGTGGGCAATGAGCAGTTCTTC.

V is TRBV6-5 and J is TRBJ1-6; D is unclear. This CDR3 contains 14 residues. Trimming removed 7 bases from V and 2 bases from J, with 9 bases in between. The germline gives CDR1 MNHEY, CDR2 SVGAGI. The CDR3 sequence: CASIQYTYNSPLHF. The CDR3 coding sequence is TGTGCCAGCATCCAATACACCTATAATTCACCCCTCCACTTT.

V gene TRBV20-1 combines with J gene TRBJ2-1; 7 bases fit TRBD1. J was trimmed by 5 bases and V by 5 bases; bases with no gene match: 12. Germline CDR1 and CDR2: DFQATT and SNEGSKA (reference sequence). The CDR3 contains 15 residues. CDR3 in DNA: TGCAGTGCTGGTGATACCGGGACAGCAGACAATGAGCAGTTCTTC. Translated: CSAGDTGTADNEQFF.

This clone was recorded a few times. CDR3 DNA: TGTGCCAGCAGTTTATCGGTAGTTGCGGGCCAGCACGAGCAGTACTTC. It is translated as CASSLSVVAGQHEQYF. The gene calls are TRBV28 and TRBJ2-7, with D perhaps matching TRBD2 (5 bases). This CDR3 spans 16 amino acids. Looked up from germline, CDR1 is MDHEN and CDR2 is SYDVKM. Trimming left V 1 base short and J 5 bases short, with 18 bases between.

This chain uses TRBV27 with TRBJ2-2; TRBD2 aligns across 10 bases. Per the germline V gene, CDR1 is MNHEY and CDR2 is SMNVEV (reference sequence). V shed 5 bases and J 0 bases; nucleotides not matched to a gene: 0. This CDR3 is built from 15 residues. For the CDR3, the DNA is TGTGCCAGCAGTGGGACTAGCGCGAACACCGGGGAGCTGTTTTTT. It translates to CASSGTSANTGELFF.